This T cell receptor beta chain was captured by sequencing in a study of control samples from healthy donors and cancer patients (dated by TCRdb to 2020 to 2022). Receptor amplification or capture employed the immunoSEQ multiplex PCR assay. What TCRdb holds here is the immuneACCESS table cut down to in-frame rearrangements. Part of the clones is not present; checked against another copy, under half of the missing clones reflect an unresolved V gene, and the others are unexplained. The sample profile shows about 64,000 clones; around 90% of them were found once. Jointly, the top ten make up approximately 1.5% of the sample. Per the germline V gene, MNHEY is the CDR1 and SVGEGT is the CDR2. V drops 6 bases and J drops 3 bases, leaving 5 bases in between. Counted from cysteine to phenylalanine, this CDR3 has 11 amino acids. Only the CDR3 region is kept as DNA, spanning 33 bases read in frame from base 1.

Points on this clone: Its antigen is unknown. It has no much larger one-base neighbor in the sample; base qualities were not kept.

The sequence came from a middle-aged man with colorectal cancer. Sequenced material: PBMCs. This chain joins TRBV6-2 or TRBV6-3 to TRBJ1-2; a confident D gene designation cannot be given. The CDR3 is CASSHYYGYTF. At the DNA level, the sequence is TGTGCCAGCAGCCATTACTATGGCTACACCTTC.